These 10 T cell receptor beta chains were all obtained from the same sample, sequenced in a study of shared clonotypes between healthy human individuals. Profiled with immunoSEQ multiplex PCR; TCRdb holds only in-frame clones, not every one. The data contain some 300,000 clones, around 67% of them singletons. The source material was memory CD4+ T cells sorted from blood. This sample's subset: CD45RA-negative fraction. These TCRs come from a man aged 25 to 40 in good health.

V is TRBV28 and J is TRBJ2-2; D not certain. The length of the CDR3 is 14 residues. The V end was cut by 6 bases, the J end by 7 bases, with 15 bases between. Germline loops: CDR1 MDHEN, CDR2 SYDVKM. For the CDR3, the DNA is TGTGCCAGCAGACAATTTCTGTCTGTCGGGGAGCTGTTTTTT. This gives the protein CASRQFLSVGELFF.

This clone was counted between two and nine times. The rearrangement uses TRBV28 and TRBJ1-2, with D possibly matching TRBD1 (5 bases). This CDR3 is 14 amino acids long. The ends were cut back, 4 bases at V and 5 bases at J, with 14 bases in the middle. Germline V gene lookup returns CDR1 MDHEN and CDR2 SYDVKM. The DNA of the CDR3 is TGTGCCAGCAGTTCTGTTGGGGGATTGTATGGCTACACCTTC. This codes for CASSSVGGLYGYTF.

The rearrangement links TRBV2 to TRBJ2-7; D is unclear. Germline V gene sequence: CDR1 SNHLY, CDR2 FYNNEI. The CDR3 is 15 residues long. The ends were cut back, 2 bases at V and 1 base at J, with 12 bases in the middle. The CDR3 is CASSETEVKSYEQYF. DNA of the CDR3: TGTGCCAGCAGTGAAACTGAAGTTAAATCCTACGAGCAGTACTTC.

The genes are TRBV29-1 and TRBJ1-1, with D maybe TRBD1 (6 bases). V was clipped by 7 bases and J by 1 base, with 22 bases between them. The germline V gene has CDR1 SQVTM and CDR2 ANQGSEA. CDR3 size: 16 residues. CDR3 in DNA: TGCAGCGCTACTAAGGGGGGCAGGGTGCGGAACACTGAAGCTTTCTTT. Translated: CSATKGGRVRNTEAFF.

V usage is TRBV5-6 and J usage is TRBJ2-7; D may correspond to TRBD1 or TRBD2 (5 bases each). The length of the CDR3 is 13 residues. The V gene's germline CDR1 is SGHDT and CDR2 YYEEEE. With 2 bases removed from V and 7 bases from J, the gap between germline ends came to 13 bases. The CDR3 spells CASSFIGTAEQYF. CDR3 nucleotide sequence: TGTGCCAGCAGCTTCATAGGGACGGCGGAGCAGTACTTC.

In this sample, this clone turned up many times. J is TRBJ2-5 and V is TRBV2, with D tentatively TRBD2 (7 bases). The germline V gene has CDR1 SNHLY and CDR2 FYNNEI. The CDR3 is 15 amino acids. The germline V and J ends were trimmed by 2 bases and 5 bases, with 15 bases remaining between them. CDR3 protein: CASSEQGGGQETQYF. The CDR3 region has the DNA TGTGCCAGCAGTGAACAAGGCGGGGGCCAGGAGACCCAGTACTTC.

The V call is TRBV27, the J call TRBJ2-7; the D gene is possibly TRBD1 (6 bases). CDR3 length equals 14 residues. V lost 5 bases to trimming and J lost 2 bases, with 13 bases between them. CDR1 is MNHEY and CDR2 is SMNVEV in the germline V gene (reference sequence). DNA for the CDR3: TGTGCCAGCAGTGTCAACAGGGAAACCTACGAGCAGTACTTC. Its translation is CASSVNRETYEQYF.

This clone was counted a single time. The chain links TRBV5-5 to TRBJ2-5, with TRBD2 matching over 11 bases. Losses at the gene ends were 4 bases for V and 5 bases for J; bases not matched to a gene: 10. The CDR3 consists of 16 residues. The germline CDR1 and CDR2 sequences are SGHKS and YYEKEE (reference sequence). CDR3 DNA: TGTGCCAGCAGCATTAGCGGGAGGGCCTTTCATGAGACCCAGTACTTC. Amino acid sequence: CASSISGRAFHETQYF.

The chain joins TRBV28 to TRBJ1-2, with 9 positions matching TRBD1. The CDR3 extends over 16 amino acids. The trim removed 5 bases at V and 0 bases at J, leaving 7 bases unmatched. Germline V gene data show CDR1 as MDHEN and CDR2 as SYDVKM. The CDR3 region is CASSPGQGTTNYGYTF. CDR3 DNA: TGTGCCAGCAGTCCGGGACAGGGAACCACTAACTATGGCTACACCTTC.

The V and J genes are TRBV7-6 and TRBJ2-1; D possibly corresponds to TRBD2 (6 bases). The V gene lost 3 bases and the J gene lost 0 bases, with 6 bases spanning the gap. There are 14 residues in the CDR3. Per germline, CDR1 SGHVS and CDR2 FNYEAQ. Here the CDR3 reads CASSLRGSYNEQFF. CDR3 nucleotides: TGTGCCAGCAGCTTGCGGGGCTCCTACAATGAGCAGTTCTTC.